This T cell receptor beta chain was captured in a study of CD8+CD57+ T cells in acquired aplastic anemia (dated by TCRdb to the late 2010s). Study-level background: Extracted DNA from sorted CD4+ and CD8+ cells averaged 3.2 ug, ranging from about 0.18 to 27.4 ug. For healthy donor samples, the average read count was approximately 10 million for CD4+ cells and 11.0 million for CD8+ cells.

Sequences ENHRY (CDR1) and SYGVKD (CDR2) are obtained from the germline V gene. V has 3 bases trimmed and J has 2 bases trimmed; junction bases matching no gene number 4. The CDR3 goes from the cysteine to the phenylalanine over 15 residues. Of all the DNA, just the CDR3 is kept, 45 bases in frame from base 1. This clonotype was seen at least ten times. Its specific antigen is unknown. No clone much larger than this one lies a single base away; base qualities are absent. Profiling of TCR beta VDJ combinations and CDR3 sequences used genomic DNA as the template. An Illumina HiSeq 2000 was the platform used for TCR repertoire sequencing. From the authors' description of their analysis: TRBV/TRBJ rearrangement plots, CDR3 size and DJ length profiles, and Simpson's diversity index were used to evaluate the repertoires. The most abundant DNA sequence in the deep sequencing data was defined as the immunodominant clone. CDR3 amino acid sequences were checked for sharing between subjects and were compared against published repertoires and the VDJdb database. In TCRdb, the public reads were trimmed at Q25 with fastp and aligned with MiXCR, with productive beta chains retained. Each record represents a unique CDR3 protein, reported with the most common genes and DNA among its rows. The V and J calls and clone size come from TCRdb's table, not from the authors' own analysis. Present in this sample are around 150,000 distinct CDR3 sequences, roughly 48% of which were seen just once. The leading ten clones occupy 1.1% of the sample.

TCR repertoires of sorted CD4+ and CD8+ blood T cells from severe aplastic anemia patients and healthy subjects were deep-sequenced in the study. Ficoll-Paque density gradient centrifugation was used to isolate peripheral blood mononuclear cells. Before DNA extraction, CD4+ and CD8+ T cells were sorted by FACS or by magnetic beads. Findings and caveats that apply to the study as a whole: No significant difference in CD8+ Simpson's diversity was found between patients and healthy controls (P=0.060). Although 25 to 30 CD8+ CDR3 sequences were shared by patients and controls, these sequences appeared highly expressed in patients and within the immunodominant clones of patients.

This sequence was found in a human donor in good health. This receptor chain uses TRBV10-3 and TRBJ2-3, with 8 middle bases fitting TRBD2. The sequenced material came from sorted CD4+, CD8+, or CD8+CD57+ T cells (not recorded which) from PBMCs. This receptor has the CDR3 CAISERGGHTDTQYF. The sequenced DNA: TGTGCCATCAGTGAACGGGGGGGACACACAGATACGCAGTATTTT.